The 4 T cell receptor beta chains given below trace back to one sample, sequenced in a study of cytomegalovirus exposure and HLA in healthy donors. The PCR had 60 Vbeta and 13 Jbeta primers. The data were produced by immunoSEQ multiplex PCR, yet TCRdb's version contains in-frame clones alone and is incomplete. The sample contains under 150,000 clones, around 63% of which appear only once. The sequenced sample consisted of PBMCs. Every receptor here comes from a man aged 40-55 years in good health and CMV-seropositive.

This clone came up a few times. The gene calls are TRBV19 and TRBJ1-2; 9 bases are a match to TRBD1. J lost 2 bases, V lost 3 bases, and 7 bases had no gene match. This CDR3 comprises 16 residues. CDR1 LNHDA and CDR2 SQIVND come from the germline V gene (reference sequence). The CDR3, as DNA: TGTGCCAGTAGTATCGGGACAGGGTCATCCAACTATGGCTACACCTTC. This encodes CASSIGTGSSNYGYTF.

V and J are TRBV5-6 and TRBJ2-1, with a weak D call TRBD1 (6 bases). Trimming removed 7 bases at V and 0 bases at J, with 11 bases between. This CDR3 comprises 14 residues. Germline V gene sequence: CDR1 SGHDT, CDR2 YYEEEE. The CDR3 is CASAGATSYNEQFF. The CDR3 nucleotides read TGTGCCAGCGCAGGGGCTACCTCCTACAATGAGCAGTTCTTC.

The chain uses TRBV4-1 and TRBJ2-2; D not certain. There are 14 residues in the CDR3. Trimming left V 3 bases short and J 1 base short, with 6 bases between. Germline CDR1 is MGHRA and CDR2 is YSYEKL. The CDR3, as DNA: TGCGCCAGCAGCCACAACGGGAACACCGGGGAGCTGTTTTTT. Its protein product is CASSHNGNTGELFF.

In its sample, this clone was seen a few times. The chain links TRBV9 to TRBJ1-2; a possible D gene is TRBD1 (6 bases). This CDR3 is 15 amino acids long. Trimming cost V 0 bases and J 3 bases, with 12 bases left between them. Germline V gene data show CDR1 as SGDLS and CDR2 as YYNGEE. The CDR3 nucleotides read TGTGCCAGCAGCGTAGCTCACAGGGCTTACTATGGCTACACCTTC. Residues: CASSVAHRAYYGYTF.